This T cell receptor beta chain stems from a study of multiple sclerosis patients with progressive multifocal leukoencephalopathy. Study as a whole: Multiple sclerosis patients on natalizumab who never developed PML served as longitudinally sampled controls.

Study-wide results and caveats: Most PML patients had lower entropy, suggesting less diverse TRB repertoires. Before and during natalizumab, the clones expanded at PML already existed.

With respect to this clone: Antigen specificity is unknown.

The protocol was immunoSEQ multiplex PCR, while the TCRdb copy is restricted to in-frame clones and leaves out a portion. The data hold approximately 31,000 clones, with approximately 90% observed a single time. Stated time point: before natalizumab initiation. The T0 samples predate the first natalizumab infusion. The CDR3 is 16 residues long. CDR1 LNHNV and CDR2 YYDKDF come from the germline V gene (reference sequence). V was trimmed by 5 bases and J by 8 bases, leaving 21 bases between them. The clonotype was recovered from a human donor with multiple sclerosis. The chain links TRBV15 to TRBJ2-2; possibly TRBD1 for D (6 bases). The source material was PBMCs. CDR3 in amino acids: CATSSRGQLIQGELFF. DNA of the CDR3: TGTGCCACCAGCTCCCGAGGACAGCTTATTCAGGGGGAGCTGTTTTTT.